Listed here are 31 T cell receptor beta chains from one sample, sequenced in a study of control samples from healthy donors and cancer patients. The assay was immunoSEQ multiplex PCR, and TCRdb's table has in-frame clones only and misses some. The sample contains 120,000 to 150,000 clones, roughly nine tenths of which appear only once. Sequencing was carried out using blood. Source of these receptors: a woman between 25 and 40 years old in good health.

CDR3 sequence: CASSLGTSGLYEQYF. The CDR3, as DNA: TGTGCCAGCTCACTCGGGACTAGCGGGCTCTACGAGCAGTACTTC. This chain uses TRBV18 with TRBJ2-7, with TRBD2 identical over 12 bases. There are 15 residues in the CDR3. The junction had 4 bases not matched to a gene; V was cut back by 4 bases and J by 3 bases. Germline V gene sequence: CDR1 KGHSH, CDR2 LQKENI.

The chain uses TRBV30 and TRBJ2-7, with D maybe TRBD1 (6 bases). Germline V CDR1 and CDR2: GTSNPN, SVGIG (reference sequence). V lost 0 bases to trimming and J lost 4 bases, with 10 bases between them. The CDR3 contains 13 residues. CDR3 in DNA: TGTGCCTGGAGTGTACGGACAGATTACGAGCAGTACTTC. Translated, it gives CAWSVRTDYEQYF.

This sequence joins TRBV4-1 and TRBJ2-3; 8 positions agree with TRBD2. Unmatched junction bases numbered 8, after V lost 3 bases and J lost 6 bases. Germline CDR1 MGHRA, CDR2 YSYEKL. CDR3 length equals 15 residues. The CDR3 DNA reads as TGCGCCAGCAGCCAGATGACTAGCGTGTTGGATACGCAGTATTTT. This encodes CASSQMTSVLDTQYF.

The chain couples TRBV11-2 to TRBJ1-2; D is undetermined. The V end lost 4 bases, the J end lost 7 bases, and 10 bases lay between the germline ends. The CDR3 has 12 residues. CDR1 is SGHAT, CDR2 FQNNGV, per germline. The CDR3 region has the DNA TGTGCCAGCAGCTCCGAGCGGGGTGGCTACACCTTC. Its protein is CASSSERGGYTF.

The genes are TRBV5-1 and TRBJ2-2; 12 bases fit TRBD2. Germline values: CDR1 SGHRS, CDR2 YFSETQ. This CDR3 spans 18 amino acids. Trimming cost V 4 bases and J 4 bases; bases outside gene matches: 11. In DNA, the CDR3 is TGCGCCAGCAGCCGCCTAGCGGGAGGGCCTAAAGTCACCGGGGAGCTGTTTTTT. This translates into CASSRLAGGPKVTGELFF.

This chain links TRBV2 with TRBJ1-2; unclear D gene. This CDR3 contains 13 residues. The V and J ends lost 3 bases and 8 bases respectively, with 13 bases between them. Germline assignment: CDR1 SNHLY and CDR2 FYNNEI. DNA for the CDR3: TGTGCCAGCAGTGAGGGGAGAGTAGGCGGCTACACCTTC. It is translated as CASSEGRVGGYTF.

The V gene is TRBV6-1, the J gene TRBJ2-7, with D possibly matching TRBD1 (10 bases). Germline assignment: CDR1 MNHNS and CDR2 SASEGT. Trimming cost V 2 bases and J 6 bases, with 32 bases left between them. The CDR3 is made up of 20 amino acids. The CDR3 bases are TGTGCCAGCAGTGAAAGGGGGACAGGGGCCCTAGCGGGGTTTAGAGGCGAGCAGTACTTC. Amino acids: CASSERGTGALAGFRGEQYF.

The chain has TRBV10-3 and TRBJ2-3; unclear D gene. The CDR3 is made up of 14 amino acids. V was pared by 7 bases and J by 0 bases, with 11 bases between. Germline V lookup: CDR1 ENHRY, CDR2 SYGVKD. In DNA, the CDR3 is TGTGCCATCAAGATCCCGGACAGCACAGATACGCAGTATTTT. It codes for CAIKIPDSTDTQYF.

This clone has a handful of counts. This rearrangement joins TRBV6-1 to TRBJ1-5; D gene unclear. Germline loops: CDR1 MNHNS, CDR2 SASEGT. V dropped 3 bases and J dropped 8 bases, with 17 bases sitting between them. The CDR3 sequence is 15 residues long. CDR3 coding DNA: TGTGCCAGCAGTGACGCGGCGGGATTCGTGGAGCCCCAGCATTTT. Protein product: CASSDAAGFVEPQHF.

The chain carries TRBV27 and TRBJ2-2; D unclear. The CDR3 is 16 residues long. Germline assignment: CDR1 MNHEY and CDR2 SMNVEV (reference sequence). Trimming shortened V by 2 bases and J by 5 bases, and 15 bases separated the two germline ends. CDR3 bases: TGTGCCAGCAGTTTACCGACTCCCTCATCTACCGGGGAGCTGTTTTTT. It specifies CASSLPTPSSTGELFF.

The V gene is TRBV28, the J gene TRBJ2-7; 7 positions match TRBD1. The V and J ends lost 4 bases and 6 bases, in that order; junction bases with no gene match: 9. This CDR3 has 14 residues. CDR1 is MDHEN, CDR2 SYDVKM, per germline. The CDR3 sequence is CASSSGQLLAEQYF. The DNA of the CDR3 is TGTGCCAGCAGTTCGGGACAGTTGTTGGCCGAGCAGTACTTC.

The genes are TRBV2 and TRBJ1-4, with a possible D match to TRBD1 (6 bases). This CDR3 region has 14 residues. Per the germline V gene, CDR1 is SNHLY and CDR2 is FYNNEI. V was trimmed by 4 bases and J by 7 bases, leaving 13 bases between them. CDR3 amino acids: CASSVGRGGEKLFF. DNA for the CDR3: TGTGCCAGCAGTGTCGGCAGGGGAGGTGAAAAACTGTTTTTT.

The J gene is TRBJ1-5, the V gene TRBV18; D gene unclear. CDR1 is KGHSH, CDR2 LQKENI, per germline. CDR3 length equals 16 residues. Trimming removed 2 bases from V and 4 bases from J, with 15 bases in between. The CDR3 DNA sequence: TGTGCCAGCTCACCAAGTCAGGCCGGAGAGAATCAGCCCCAGCATTTT. This encodes CASSPSQAGENQPQHF.

The chain uses TRBV25-1 and TRBJ1-4; 8 positions agree with TRBD1. The CDR3 consists of 15 residues. In germline, CDR1 is MGHDK, CDR2 SYGVNS. The J segment lost 7 bases and the V segment lost 4 bases, leaving 8 bases of the junction unmatched. The CDR3 sequence: CASSGIGTGSEKLFF. DNA for the CDR3: TGTGCCAGCAGTGGGATAGGGACAGGTTCTGAAAAACTGTTTTTT.

Remarks on this clone: Germline and junction disagree at one end, which may indicate a read error. The CDR3 DNA follows: TGTGCCAGCAGATTAGCGGGAGGGTTTTGGGAGACCCAGTACTTC. It codes for CASRLAGGFWETQYF. The chain carries TRBV7-2 and TRBJ2-5, with 11 positions matching TRBD2. There are 15 residues in the CDR3. The V gene's germline CDR1 is SGHTA and CDR2 FQGNSA.

This chain connects TRBV19 to TRBJ1-2, with D possibly being TRBD1 (5 bases). V shed 3 bases and J shed 0 bases, with 8 bases lying between them. The CDR3 is made up of 14 amino acids. CDR1 is LNHDA, CDR2 SQIVND, per germline (reference sequence). The CDR3 nucleotides are TGTGCCAGTAGTATGGGGCCAGCTAACTATGGCTACACCTTC. It translates to CASSMGPANYGYTF.

The rearrangement joins TRBV5-1 to TRBJ2-3; D remains unclear. CDR1 is SGHRS, CDR2 YFSETQ, per germline. The CDR3 is 15 residues long. Trimming left V 0 bases short and J 0 bases short, with 8 bases between. The CDR3 loop reads CASSLDGASTDTQYF. The CDR3 DNA follows: TGCGCCAGCAGCTTGGATGGAGCTAGCACAGATACGCAGTATTTT.

This clone has only one observation. This sequence joins TRBV4-2 and TRBJ1-5; possibly TRBD1 for D (6 bases). V lost 1 base and J lost 5, with 12 bases in between. The V gene's germline CDR1 is LGHNA and CDR2 YNFKEQ. The CDR3 is 15 amino acids. CDR3 DNA sequence: TGTGCCAGCAGCCAAGGGTCAGGGGAGGATCAGCCCCAGCATTTT. Its protein is CASSQGSGEDQPQHF.

The chain is built from TRBV29-1 and TRBJ2-7; TRBD2 aligns across 7 bases. The CDR3 is 14 residues long. Germline trimming cut 5 bases from V and 2 bases from J; bases unmatched to any gene: 9. The V gene's germline CDR1 is SQVTM and CDR2 ANQGSEA. The CDR3 DNA follows: TGCAGCGTTTATCTGGCTAGCGGAGCCTACGAGCAGTACTTC. Amino acids: CSVYLASGAYEQYF.

This chain uses TRBV6-1 with TRBJ1-5; D unclear. The CDR3 covers 17 residues. CDR1 and CDR2 (germline): MNHNS, SASEGT. Trimming shortened V by 1 base and J by 7 bases, and 20 bases separated the two germline ends. CDR3: CASSEGLIGIAFQPQHF. The CDR3 DNA sequence: TGTGCCAGCAGTGAAGGTCTAATAGGGATCGCATTCCAGCCCCAGCATTTT.

Here the CDR3 reads CASSQHSGNTIYF. CDR3 coding DNA: TGTGCCAGCAGCCAACACTCTGGAAACACCATATATTTT. The chain carries TRBV3-1 (or the pseudogene TRBV3-2) and TRBJ1-3; D remains ambiguous. The V gene lost 2 bases and the J gene lost 0 bases, with 2 bases spanning the gap. This CDR3 is built from 13 residues. Germline CDR1 reads LGHDT; CDR2 reads YNNKEL (reference sequence).

Comments on this clone: The same CDR3 arises from other DNA sequences in this sample as well. J is TRBJ1-5 and V is TRBV19; TRBD1 might be the D (5 bases). V was pared by 1 base and J by 2 bases, with 6 bases between. Germline V CDR1 and CDR2: LNHDA, SQIVND (reference sequence). This CDR3 is built from 14 residues. CDR3 amino acids: CASSIVGGNQPQHF. The CDR3 coding sequence is TGTGCCAGTAGTATAGTGGGGGGCAATCAGCCCCAGCATTTT.

The genes are TRBV9 and TRBJ2-2; 9 nucleotides line up with TRBD2. The V segment lost 4 bases and the J segment 0 bases; nucleotides outside the gene matches: 1. Germline CDR1 is SGDLS and CDR2 is YYNGEE. The CDR3 has 15 amino acids. The CDR3 nucleotides are TGTGCCAGCAGCTTAGCGGGGGCGAACACCGGGGAGCTGTTTTTT. This codes for CASSLAGANTGELFF.

The J gene is TRBJ2-7, the V gene TRBV7-2, with 7 bases aligning to TRBD1. Germline CDR1 is SGHTA and CDR2 is FQGNSA. The length of the CDR3 is 14 residues. V gave up 5 bases and J gave up 3 bases; unmatched junction bases: 7. CDR3 sequence: CASSPPGQFYEQYF. The CDR3 coding sequence is TGTGCCAGCAGCCCGCCGGGACAGTTCTACGAGCAGTACTTC.

In this sample, this clone turned up once. The chain carries TRBV25-1 and TRBJ1-2; TRBD1 might be the D (5 bases). The V and J ends lost 8 bases and 5 bases respectively, with 12 bases between them. The CDR3 extends over 12 amino acids. Per germline, CDR1 MGHDK and CDR2 SYGVNS. The CDR3 sequence: CASGGGLYGYTF. The CDR3 nucleotides are TGTGCCAGCGGCGGGGGGTTGTATGGCTACACCTTC.

This clone was found once. The chain combines TRBV5-4 with TRBJ1-2; possible D gene TRBD1, 6 bases. The V end lost 1 base, the J end lost 8 bases, and 21 bases lay between the germline ends. The CDR3 has 16 residues. The germline V gene has CDR1 SGHNT and CDR2 YYREEE (reference sequence). CDR3 in amino acids: CASSLPQARTDFGYTF. DNA of the CDR3: TGTGCCAGCAGCTTGCCCCAGGCCCGGACAGACTTCGGCTACACCTTC.

A single count supports this clone. The J gene is TRBJ2-2, the V gene TRBV7-2; TRBD1 might be the D (7 bases). The V gene lost 3 bases and the J gene lost 5 bases, with 25 bases spanning the gap. The CDR3 loop spans 19 amino acids. From germline, CDR1 is SGHTA and CDR2 FQGNSA. The CDR3, as DNA: TGTGCCAGCAGCTTCACCGGGACAGAAATTCCCGCGGGGACCGGGGAGCTGTTTTTT. Translation gives CASSFTGTEIPAGTGELFF.

V is TRBV5-5 and J is TRBJ1-6; TRBD1 aligns across 8 bases. The V segment lost 4 bases and the J segment 3 bases; nucleotides outside the gene matches: 9. In germline, CDR1 is SGHKS, CDR2 YYEKEE (reference sequence). The CDR3 runs 17 residues. The CDR3 nucleotides are TGTGCCAGCAGCGTACAACAGGGGGTTGGCTATAATTCACCCCTCCACTTT. Protein product: CASSVQQGVGYNSPLHF.

The chain uses TRBV6-1 and TRBJ2-3; D gene ambiguous. V gave up 3 bases and J gave up 8 bases, with 12 bases separating them. Germline-derived CDR1 and CDR2 are MNHNS and SASEGT. The CDR3 contains 13 residues. The CDR3 region is CASSDEVLATQYF. Written as DNA, the CDR3 is TGTGCCAGCAGTGACGAAGTTTTGGCTACGCAGTATTTT.

The chain carries TRBV19 and TRBJ2-2; 12 bases agree with TRBD2. With V trimmed by 6 bases and J by 0 bases, 23 bases remained unmatched. Germline loops: CDR1 LNHDA, CDR2 SQIVND (reference sequence). The CDR3 is 23 amino acids. The CDR3, as DNA: TGTGCCAGTAGGGACAGGGGTGATCTGGCTAGCGGGAGGGTGAGGACGAACACCGGGGAGCTGTTTTTT. Translation gives CASRDRGDLASGRVRTNTGELFF.

This rearrangement joins TRBV20-1 to TRBJ1-5; D is undetermined. This CDR3 is built from 15 residues. Germline lookup yields CDR1 DFQATT and CDR2 SNEGSKA (reference sequence). V shed 3 bases and J shed 3 bases, with 15 bases lying between them. CDR3 amino acids: CSASNPIGPNQPQHF. In nucleotides, the CDR3 is TGCAGTGCTAGTAACCCCATAGGGCCCAATCAGCCCCAGCATTTT.